These T cell receptor beta chains were read from a single sample in a study of cytomegalovirus exposure and HLA in healthy donors. Measured with immunoSEQ multiplex PCR; TCRdb has only the in-frame clones, and not every one. This table holds around 80,000 clones. Material: PBMCs. These receptors were obtained from a boy aged 5-17 years in good health and CMV-seronegative. The CDR3 runs from the conserved cysteine through the conserved F or W. D genes are given only for firm matches.

>.|TRBJ1-2|TRBV6-1
CASSVSPSELVYGYTF
>.|TRBJ1-1|TRBV7-9
CASSLSTGLMNTEAFF
>TRBD1|TRBJ1-5|TRBV19
CASSTVTGGNQPQHF
>TRBD2|TRBJ2-1|TRBV29-1
CSVEDWELAGANEQFF
>TRBD1|TRBJ1-5|TRBV5-6
CASSLGRDRGKQPQHF
>TRBD1|TRBJ2-4|TRBV25-1
CASSDTPGQGKNIQYF
>TRBD1|TRBJ1-1|TRBV19
CASKTTGGTEAFF
>.|TRBJ2-1|TRBV19
CASSTGHRSYNEQFF
>.|TRBJ2-3|TRBV30
CAWSVGADKQYF
>.|TRBJ2-3|TRBV4-2
CASSQDMSEGDTQYF
>.|TRBJ1-5|TRBV27
CASSLVRGGAVSNQPQHF
>TRBD2|TRBJ2-3|TRBV6-5
CASSYSRLAGADTQYF
>TRBD1|TRBJ1-6|TRBV5-1
CASSQDPGQGVSPLHF
>.|TRBJ1-6|TRBV27
CASSLESRNSPLHF
>TRBD1|TRBJ1-1|TRBV19
CASSLTGTVNTEAFF
>TRBD1|TRBJ2-1|TRBV11-2
CASSASRGDRVLFF
>TRBD1|TRBJ1-1|TRBV2
CASSWTGMNTEAFF
>.|TRBJ2-7|TRBV30
CAWRRGSYEQYF
>.|TRBJ1-2|TRBV6-5
CASSLTQGYGYTF
>.|TRBJ2-3|TRBV18
CASSGDFSSTDTQYF
>TRBD1|TRBJ2-2|TRBV6-5
CASSSPGQGITGELFF
>TRBD2|TRBJ2-7|TRBV6-1
CASSESISGSDEQYF
>.|TRBJ1-4|TRBV19
CASTAVGATNEKLFF
>TRBD1|TRBJ2-3|TRBV5-1
CASIGTGRGDTQYF
>TRBD1|TRBJ2-7|TRBV9
CASSSPTDRGSPYEQYF
>.|TRBJ1-1|TRBV19
CASRIDRNTEAFF
>TRBD1|TRBJ2-7|TRBV5-4
CASSSPGQGHYEQYF